The TCR beta chain described here comes from a study of cytomegalovirus exposure and HLA in healthy donors. On the study more broadly: Early on, a data release was issued that held 85 million to 95 million unique TCRs from HLA-typed donors.

The PCR made use of 60 Vbeta and 13 Jbeta primers. Here immunoSEQ multiplex PCR was the method, and the copy in TCRdb shows in-frame clones only, minus some. The repertoire holds about 72,000 clones, with about 81% as singletons. A word on this clone: Antigen specificity is unknown.

Germline lookup yields CDR1 WSHSY and CDR2 SAAADI. CDR3 length: 15 amino acids. The V and J ends lost 3 bases and 5 bases, in that order; junction bases with no gene match: 7. Study results and limitations: Near-uniform donor sequencing depth was presumed by presence/absence analyses.

The gene calls are TRBV10-2 and TRBJ1-5, with 7 bases lining up with TRBD1. The sample was PBMCs. The receptor was derived from a human donor in good health. This CDR3 reads CASSDTGEEDQPQHF. The CDR3 bases are TGCGCCAGCAGTGATACAGGGGAGGAGGATCAGCCCCAGCATTTT.